This TCR beta chain was sequenced in a study of CD8 T cells in ankylosing spondylitis. Whole-study results and caveats: In synovial fluid and blood from reactive arthritis, some motif variants were previously reported. Matched ankylosing spondylitis synovial fluid reportedly showed significant enrichment of disease-linked clones. Blood of patients with ankylosing spondylitis appeared to be characterized by a TCR beta motif of eight highly homologous variants.

Libraries for TCR beta were made by quantitative 5'-RACE with molecular barcodes. TCRdb analysed the 5' RACE reads with MiXCR anew, one entry per CDR3 protein. This sample has roughly 200,000 distinct CDR3 sequences, with around 24% found just once. Of note for this clonotype: The antigen is not known.

V gave up 5 bases and J gave up 9 bases; unmatched junction bases: 15. CDR1 and CDR2 (germline): SGHTA, FQGNSA. This CDR3 has 16 amino acids. The clonotype was recovered from a male donor with ankylosing spondylitis or in good health (not recorded which). The chain uses TRBV7-2 and TRBJ1-1; 10 nucleotides align to TRBD1. The specimen sequenced was blood, either unsorted or a sorted T cell fraction (not recorded which). In DNA form, the CDR3 reads TGTGCCAGCAGCCTAACGACGGGACAGGGGTTCGCTAAAGCTTTCTTT. Amino acids: CASSLTTGQGFAKAFF.